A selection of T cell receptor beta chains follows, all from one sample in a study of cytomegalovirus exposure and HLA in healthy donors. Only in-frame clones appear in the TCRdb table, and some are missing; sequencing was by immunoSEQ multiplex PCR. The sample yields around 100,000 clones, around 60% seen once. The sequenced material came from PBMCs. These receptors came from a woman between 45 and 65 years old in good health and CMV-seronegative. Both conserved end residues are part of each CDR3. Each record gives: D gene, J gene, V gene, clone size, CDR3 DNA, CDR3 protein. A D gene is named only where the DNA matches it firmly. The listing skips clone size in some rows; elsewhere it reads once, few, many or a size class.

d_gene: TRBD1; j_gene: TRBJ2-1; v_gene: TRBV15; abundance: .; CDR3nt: TGTGCCACCAGCAGAGGGACAGGGGTGATCATGGGGCAGTTCTTC; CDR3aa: CATSRGTGVIMGQFF
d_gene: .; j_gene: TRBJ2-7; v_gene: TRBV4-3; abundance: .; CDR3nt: TGCGCCAGCAGCCCAGGGACACTCTCCTACGAGCAGTACTTC; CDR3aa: CASSPGTLSYEQYF
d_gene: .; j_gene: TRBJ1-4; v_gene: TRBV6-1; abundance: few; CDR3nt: TGTGCCAGCCGGACAGCCGTGCGTGAAAAACTGTTTTTT; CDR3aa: CASRTAVREKLFF
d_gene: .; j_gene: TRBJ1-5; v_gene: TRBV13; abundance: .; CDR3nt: TGTGCCAGCAGCTACCGGACAGAAAATCAGCCCCAGCATTTT; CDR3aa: CASSYRTENQPQHF
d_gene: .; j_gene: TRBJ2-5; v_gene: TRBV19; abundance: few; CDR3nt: TGTGCCAGTAGTACACCCGGGAACCAAGAGACCCAGTACTTC; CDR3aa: CASSTPGNQETQYF
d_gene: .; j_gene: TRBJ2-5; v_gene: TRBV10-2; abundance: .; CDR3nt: TGCGCCAGCAGTTGGGACAAGTCCGGGACCCAGTACTTC; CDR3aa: CASSWDKSGTQYF
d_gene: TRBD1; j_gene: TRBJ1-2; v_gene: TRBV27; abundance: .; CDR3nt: TGTGCCAGCAGTCTGGGACAGGGCGGTGGCTACACCTTC; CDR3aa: CASSLGQGGGYTF
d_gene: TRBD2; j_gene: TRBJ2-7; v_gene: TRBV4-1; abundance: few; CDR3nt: TGCGCCAGCAGCCAAGATCCTGGGGGGGTCGAGCAGTACTTC; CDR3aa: CASSQDPGGVEQYF
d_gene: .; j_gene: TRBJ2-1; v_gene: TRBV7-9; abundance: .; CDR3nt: TGTGCCAGCAGCTTGAGGTTAGGGGTTGGAAATGAGCAGTTCTTC; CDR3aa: CASSLRLGVGNEQFF
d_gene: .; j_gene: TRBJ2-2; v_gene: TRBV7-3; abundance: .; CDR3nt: TGTGCCAGCAAGGTGTCCGGGACACCAACCGGGGAGCTGTTTTTT; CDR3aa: CASKVSGTPTGELFF
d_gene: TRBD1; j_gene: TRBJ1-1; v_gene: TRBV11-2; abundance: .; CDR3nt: TGTGCCAGCAGCTTCGGACAGGGTTTGGGTACTGAAGCTTTCTTT; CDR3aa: CASSFGQGLGTEAFF
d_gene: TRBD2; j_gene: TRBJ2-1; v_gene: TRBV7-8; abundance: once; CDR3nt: TGTGCCAGCAGCTTAGATCCTCGGACTAGCGGGGCCGGCGACAATGAGCAGTTCTTC; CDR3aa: CASSLDPRTSGAGDNEQFF
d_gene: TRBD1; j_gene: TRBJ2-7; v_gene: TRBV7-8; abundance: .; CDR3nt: TGTGCCAGCAGCGGGACAGGGGCCTCCGAGCAGTACTTC; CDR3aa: CASSGTGASEQYF
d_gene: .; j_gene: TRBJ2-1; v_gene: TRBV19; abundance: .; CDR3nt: TGTGCCAGTAGTATTCAGGGATGGGAGGATGAGCAGTTCTTC; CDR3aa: CASSIQGWEDEQFF
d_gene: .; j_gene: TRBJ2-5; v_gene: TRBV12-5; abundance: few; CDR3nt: TGTGCTAGTGGCCTATCTATCGCGGGGAACCAAGAGACCCAGTACTTC; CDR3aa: CASGLSIAGNQETQYF
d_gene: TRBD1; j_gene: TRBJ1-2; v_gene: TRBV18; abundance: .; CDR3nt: TGTGCCAGCTCACAACAGGGGAATAACTATGGCTACACCTTC; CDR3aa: CASSQQGNNYGYTF
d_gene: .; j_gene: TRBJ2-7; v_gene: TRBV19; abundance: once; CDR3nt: TGTGCCAGTAGTATCCGGGCTAGCAGGGGCGAGCAGTACTTC; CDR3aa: CASSIRASRGEQYF
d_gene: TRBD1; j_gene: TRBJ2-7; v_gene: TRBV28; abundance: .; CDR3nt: TGTGCCCTAGGTCCAGGGGGTTTCTACGAGCAGTACTTC; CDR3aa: CALGPGGFYEQYF
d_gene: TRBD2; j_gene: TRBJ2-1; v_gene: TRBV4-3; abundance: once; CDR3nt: TGCGCCAGCAGCCAAGATTTCGGACTAGCGATCAATGAGCAGTTCTTC; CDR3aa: CASSQDFGLAINEQFF
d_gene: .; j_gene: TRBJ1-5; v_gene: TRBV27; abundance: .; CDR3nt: TGTGCCAGCAGTCTAGATAGGTACAATCAGCCCCAGCATTTT; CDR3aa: CASSLDRYNQPQHF
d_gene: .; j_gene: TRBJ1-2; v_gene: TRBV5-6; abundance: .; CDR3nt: TGTGCCAGCAGCCTAGGACAAGAGTATGGCTACACCTTC; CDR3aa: CASSLGQEYGYTF
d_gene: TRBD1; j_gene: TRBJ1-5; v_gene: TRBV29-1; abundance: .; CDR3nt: TGCAGCGTTGAGAGACAGGGGCTGGTGGTCGGCAATCAGCCCCAGCATTTT; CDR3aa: CSVERQGLVVGNQPQHF
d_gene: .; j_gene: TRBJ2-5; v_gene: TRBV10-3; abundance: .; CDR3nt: TGTGCCATCAGTGAGTCGACGCCAGGGATCCGGGAGACCCAGTACTTC; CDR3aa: CAISESTPGIRETQYF
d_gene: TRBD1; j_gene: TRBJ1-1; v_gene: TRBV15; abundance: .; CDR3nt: TGTGCCACCAGCAGAGGTGGTGTACAGGGGGCCGGGACTGAAGCTTTCTTT; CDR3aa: CATSRGGVQGAGTEAFF
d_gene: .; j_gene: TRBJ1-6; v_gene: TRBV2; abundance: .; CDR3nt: TGTGCCAGCAGGCCACGAGGCTCCTATAATTCACCCCTCCACTTT; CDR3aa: CASRPRGSYNSPLHF
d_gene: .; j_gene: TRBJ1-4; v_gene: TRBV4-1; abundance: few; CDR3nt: TGCGCCAGCAGCCAACACGACAGAGATAATGAAAAACTGTTTTTT; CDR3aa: CASSQHDRDNEKLFF
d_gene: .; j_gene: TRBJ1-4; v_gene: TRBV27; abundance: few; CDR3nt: TGTGCCAGCACCTCTAACAGGAATGAAAAACTGTTTTTT; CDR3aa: CASTSNRNEKLFF
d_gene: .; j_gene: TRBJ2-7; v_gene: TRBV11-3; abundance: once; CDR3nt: TGTGCCAGCAGCTTAGTGTGGACTAACTCCTACGAGCAGTACTTC; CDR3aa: CASSLVWTNSYEQYF
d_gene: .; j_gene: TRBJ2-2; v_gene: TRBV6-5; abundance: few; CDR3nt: TGTGCCATACGGGGGGCCGGAACCGGGGAGCTGTTTTTT; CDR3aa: CAIRGAGTGELFF
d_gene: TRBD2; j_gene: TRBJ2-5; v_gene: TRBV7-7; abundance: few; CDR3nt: TGTGCCAGCAGCACACAAGCGGGAGCGGAGACCCAGTACTTC; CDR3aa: CASSTQAGAETQYF
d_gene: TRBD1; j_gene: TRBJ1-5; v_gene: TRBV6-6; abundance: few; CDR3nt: TGTGCCAGCAGTGCAGACAGGGGCAATCAGCCCCAGCATTTT; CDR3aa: CASSADRGNQPQHF
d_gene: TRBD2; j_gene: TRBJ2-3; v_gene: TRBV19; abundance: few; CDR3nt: TGTGCCAGTAGGGGCGGCGGGAGCGGCACAGATACGCAGTATTTT; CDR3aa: CASRGGGSGTDTQYF
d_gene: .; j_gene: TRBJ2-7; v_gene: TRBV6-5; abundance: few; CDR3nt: TGTGCCAGCAGTTACTCGACAGGTAACACCTACGAGCAGTACTTC; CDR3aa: CASSYSTGNTYEQYF
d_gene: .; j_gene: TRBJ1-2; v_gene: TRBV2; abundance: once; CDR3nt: TGTGCCAGCAGTGTTCCCTCAGACAGGACACTATCTAACTATGGCTACACCTTC; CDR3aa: CASSVPSDRTLSNYGYTF
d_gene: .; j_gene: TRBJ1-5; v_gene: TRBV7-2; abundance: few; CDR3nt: TGTGCCAGCAGCTTAGGTGCGGGACGTTCTCAGCCCCAGCATTTT; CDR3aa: CASSLGAGRSQPQHF
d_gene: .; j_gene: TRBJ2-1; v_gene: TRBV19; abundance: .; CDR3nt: TGTGCCAGTAGTATTCTCGGGGACACCCTCCAAGGAGAGCAGTTCTTC; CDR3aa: CASSILGDTLQGEQFF
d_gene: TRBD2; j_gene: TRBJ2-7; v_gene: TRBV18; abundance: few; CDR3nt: TGTGCCAGCTCACTTACCTCGGCGGGAGGGATATACGAGCAGTACTTC; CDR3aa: CASSLTSAGGIYEQYF
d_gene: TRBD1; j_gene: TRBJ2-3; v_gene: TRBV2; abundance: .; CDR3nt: TGTGCCAGCGGACAGGAATTCACAGATACGCAGTATTTT; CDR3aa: CASGQEFTDTQYF
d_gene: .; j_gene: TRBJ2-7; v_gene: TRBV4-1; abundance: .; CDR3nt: TGCGCCAGCAGCCAGGATAGGACAGTCTCCTACGAGCAGTACTTC; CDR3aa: CASSQDRTVSYEQYF
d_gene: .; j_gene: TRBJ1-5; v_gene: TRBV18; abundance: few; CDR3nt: TGTGCCAGCTCACCAACCTCAGGGGTGTCGTATCAGCCCCAGCATTTT; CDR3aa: CASSPTSGVSYQPQHF
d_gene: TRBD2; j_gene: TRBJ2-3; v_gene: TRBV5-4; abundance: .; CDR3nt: TGTGCCAGCAGCTTGGGTGGGGCTAGCGGGACAGATACGCAGTATTTT; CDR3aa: CASSLGGASGTDTQYF
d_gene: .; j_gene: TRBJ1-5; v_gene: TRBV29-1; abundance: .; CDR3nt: TGCAGCGTTTTGCGTCAGGGCGGAGAGGCCCAGCATTTT; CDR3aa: CSVLRQGGEAQHF
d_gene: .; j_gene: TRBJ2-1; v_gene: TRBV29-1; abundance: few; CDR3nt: TGCAGCGTTACTCGGAGCTCCTACAATGAGCAGTTCTTC; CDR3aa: CSVTRSSYNEQFF
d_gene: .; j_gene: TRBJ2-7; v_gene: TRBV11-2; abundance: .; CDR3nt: TGTGCCAGCAGCCCTCAGGGTTACGAGCAGTACTTC; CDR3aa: CASSPQGYEQYF
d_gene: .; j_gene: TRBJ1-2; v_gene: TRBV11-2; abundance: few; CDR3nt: TGTGCCAGCAGCTCCTCCGGGGGATTCTATGGCTACACCTTC; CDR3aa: CASSSSGGFYGYTF
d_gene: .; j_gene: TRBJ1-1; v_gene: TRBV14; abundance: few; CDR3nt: TGTGCCAGCAGCCAAGATCAGGGTGGTTGGGTCACTGAAGCTTTCTTT; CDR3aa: CASSQDQGGWVTEAFF